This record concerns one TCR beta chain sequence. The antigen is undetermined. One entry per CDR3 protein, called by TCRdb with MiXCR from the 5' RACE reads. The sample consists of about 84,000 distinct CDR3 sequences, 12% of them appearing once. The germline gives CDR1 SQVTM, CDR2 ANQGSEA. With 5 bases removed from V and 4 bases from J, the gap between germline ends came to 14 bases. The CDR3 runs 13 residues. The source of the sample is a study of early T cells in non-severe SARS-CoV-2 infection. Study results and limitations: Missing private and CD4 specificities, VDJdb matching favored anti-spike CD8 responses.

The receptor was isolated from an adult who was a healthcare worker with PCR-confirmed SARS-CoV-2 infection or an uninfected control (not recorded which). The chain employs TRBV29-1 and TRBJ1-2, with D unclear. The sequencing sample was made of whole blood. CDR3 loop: CSVISETIYGYTF. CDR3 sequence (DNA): TGCAGCGTTATTTCAGAAACTATCTATGGCTACACCTTC.